This record looks at one TCR beta chain sequence and its context. Germline assignment: CDR1 SGDLS and CDR2 YYNGEE. The CDR3 spans 14 residues. V was cut by 2 bases and J by 5 bases, with 13 bases left in between. The source of the sample is a study of blood T cell repertoires in COVID-19. For the study at large: Both acute and convalescent COVID-19 samples were obtained from the United States, Italy and Spain. T cells, B-cell-depleted T cells, or PBMCs supplied cDNA or gDNA.

Authors' methods: From reference gene primer amplification, estimates of nucleated cell counts were derived. Some clones are missing from TCRdb's copy, which holds only in-frame ones; the method was immunoSEQ multiplex PCR. V, J and clone size are taken as reported in that table, and D and trimming were inferred from the DNA itself. The table lists about 210,000 clones, about 91% of them singletons. Clinical history reported by participants formed the basis on which cohorts were assigned. Sequencing input: PBMCs or T cells enriched from blood (not recorded which). The rearrangement links TRBV9 to TRBJ1-2; D not certain. The source is a man aged 18 to 29 with acute COVID-19. The CDR3 DNA is TGTGCCAGCAGCGTGAGGGAAACCGCATATGGCTACACCTTC. Translation gives CASSVRETAYGYTF.